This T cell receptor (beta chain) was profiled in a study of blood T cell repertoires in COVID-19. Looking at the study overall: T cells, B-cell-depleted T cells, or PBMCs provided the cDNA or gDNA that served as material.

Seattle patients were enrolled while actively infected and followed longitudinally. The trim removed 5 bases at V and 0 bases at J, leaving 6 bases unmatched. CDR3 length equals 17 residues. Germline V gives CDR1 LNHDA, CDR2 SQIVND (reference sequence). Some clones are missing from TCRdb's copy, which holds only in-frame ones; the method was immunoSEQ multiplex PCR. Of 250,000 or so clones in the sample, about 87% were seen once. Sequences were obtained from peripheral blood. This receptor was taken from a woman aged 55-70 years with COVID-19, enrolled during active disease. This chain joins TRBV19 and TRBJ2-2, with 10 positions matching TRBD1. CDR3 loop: CASSPGQGLPNTGELFF. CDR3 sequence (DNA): TGTGCCAGTAGTCCGGGACAGGGGCTCCCGAACACCGGGGAGCTGTTTTTT.